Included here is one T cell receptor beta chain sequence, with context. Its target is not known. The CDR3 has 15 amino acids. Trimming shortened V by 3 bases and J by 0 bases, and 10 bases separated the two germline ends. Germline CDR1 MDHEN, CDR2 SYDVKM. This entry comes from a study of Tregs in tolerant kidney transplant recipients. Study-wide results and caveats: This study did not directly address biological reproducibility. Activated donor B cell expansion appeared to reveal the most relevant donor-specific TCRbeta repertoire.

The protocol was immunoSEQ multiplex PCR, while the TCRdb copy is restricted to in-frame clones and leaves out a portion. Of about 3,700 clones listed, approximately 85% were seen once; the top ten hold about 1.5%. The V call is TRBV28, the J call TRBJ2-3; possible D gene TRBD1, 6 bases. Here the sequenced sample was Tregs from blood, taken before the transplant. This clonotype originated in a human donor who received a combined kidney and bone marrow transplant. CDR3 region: CASSFDRMSTDTQYF. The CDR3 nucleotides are TGTGCCAGCAGTTTCGACAGGATGAGCACAGATACGCAGTATTTT.